The 27 T cell receptor beta chains listed next were all sequenced from one sample in a study of OX40 agonist ivuxolimab in advanced cancers. The assay was immunoSEQ multiplex PCR, and TCRdb's table has in-frame clones only and misses some. The table shows fewer than 70,000 clones, with 65% to 80% occurring only once. The starting material was CD4+ or CD8+ T cells sorted from blood, obtained in a trial of the OX40 agonist ivuxolimab. The receptors shown here come from an adult with an advanced solid tumor such as melanoma, head and neck, liver or kidney cancer.

This chain connects TRBV18 to TRBJ1-1; TRBD1 agrees at 10 bases. From germline, CDR1 is KGHSH and CDR2 LQKENI. Unmatched junction bases numbered 1, after V lost 0 bases and J lost 0 bases. The CDR3 extends over 16 amino acids. The CDR3 DNA is TGTGCCAGCTCACCACCGGACAGGGGGTTGAACACTGAAGCTTTCTTT. Translated: CASSPPDRGLNTEAFF.

This chain joins TRBV19 and TRBJ2-2; D not certain. V lost 3 bases and J lost 7, with 6 bases in between. Per germline, CDR1 LNHDA and CDR2 SQIVND (reference sequence). This CDR3 comprises 12 residues. CDR3 sequence reads: CASSIWGGELFF. The CDR3 nucleotides are TGTGCCAGTAGTATTTGGGGCGGGGAGCTGTTTTTT.

The chain joins TRBV18 to TRBJ2-5; D possibly matches TRBD1 or TRBD2 (5 bases each). Between the trimmed V and J ends, which lost 4 bases and 1 base, there was a span of 7 bases. Germline CDR1 reads KGHSH; CDR2 reads LQKENI. CDR3 length: 13 amino acids. CDR3 sequence (DNA): TGTGCCAGCTCACGAGGGACCCAAGAGACCCAGTACTTC. It specifies CASSRGTQETQYF.

This clone is deemed medium-sized (0.01 to 0.1%). The same CDR3 also results from other DNA sequences found in this sample. The V and J genes are TRBV29-1 and TRBJ2-7, with TRBD1 as a possible D gene (6 bases). The CDR3 length is 13 residues. V lost 5 bases, J lost 2 bases, and 13 bases lay in between. Germline CDR1 reads SQVTM; CDR2 reads ANQGSEA. The DNA of the CDR3 is TGCAGCGTTAGAGGACAGACCGCCTACGAGCAGTACTTC. Protein product: CSVRGQTAYEQYF.

This clone is a singleton in its sample. DNA for the CDR3: TGTGCCAGCAGCGTAGAGGTAATCAGTCACGTGGGCAATGAGCAGTTCTTC. Translated: CASSVEVISHVGNEQFF. V gene TRBV9 combines with J gene TRBJ2-1, with D unresolved. The CDR3 length is 17 residues. The V gene's germline CDR1 is SGDLS and CDR2 YYNGEE. The germline V and J ends were trimmed by 0 bases and 6 bases, with 19 bases remaining between them.

The chain has TRBV2 and TRBJ2-7, with no clear D. From germline, CDR1 is SNHLY and CDR2 FYNNEI. V dropped 4 bases and J dropped 3 bases, with 10 bases sitting between them. The CDR3 is made up of 13 amino acids. The CDR3 DNA sequence: TGTGCCAGCAGTGGCGTACAGAACTACGAGCAGTACTTC. It yields the protein CASSGVQNYEQYF.

This clone has ten or more counts. The genes are TRBV11-2 and TRBJ1-1; D call uncertain. Looked up from germline, CDR1 is SGHAT and CDR2 is FQNNGV. The V gene lost 2 bases and the J gene lost 1 base, with 11 bases spanning the gap. CDR3 length equals 15 residues. CDR3 nucleotides: TGTGCCAGCAGCTTATTGAAAGGACGGAACACTGAAGCTTTCTTT. Its protein is CASSLLKGRNTEAFF.

This clone came up a few times. The V and J genes are TRBV9 and TRBJ1-2; D gene uncertain. Trimming cost V 1 base and J 0 bases, with 10 bases left between them. CDR3 length: 15 residues. Looked up from germline, CDR1 is SGDLS and CDR2 is YYNGEE. CDR3 DNA: TGTGCCAGCAGCGTAACTATCAGTTCTAACTATGGCTACACCTTC. It encodes CASSVTISSNYGYTF. Full variable domain (rest looked up from reference TRBV9 and TRBJ1-2): DSGVTQTPKHLITATGQRVTLRCSPRSGDLSVYWYQQSLDQGLQFLIQYYNGEERAKGNILERFSAQQFPDLHSELNLSSLELGDSALYFCASSVTISSNYGYTFGSGTRLTVV.

The chain has TRBV18 and TRBJ1-1; 10 nucleotides agree with TRBD1. The germline V gene encodes CDR1 KGHSH and CDR2 LQKENI. The V and J ends lost 6 bases and 7 bases, in that order; junction bases with no gene match: 14. CDR3 length equals 16 residues. The CDR3 region has the DNA TGTGCCAGCTCGACGACAGGGGGCTCGCAATTATATGAAGCTTTCTTT. Protein product: CASSTTGGSQLYEAFF.

The chain joins TRBV29-1 to TRBJ1-1, with 9 nucleotides matching TRBD1. The ends lost 4 bases at V and 4 bases at J; junction bases unmatched: 13. From germline, CDR1 is SQVTM and CDR2 ANQGSEA. The CDR3 covers 16 residues. The CDR3 nucleotides read TGCAGCGTTGTGGGGGGTTGGACAGGGGTGGGCACTGAAGCTTTCTTT. Translated: CSVVGGWTGVGTEAFF.

This clone was counted between two and nine times. The rearrangement uses TRBV2 and TRBJ1-5; the D is unclear. The germline CDR1 and CDR2 sequences are SNHLY and FYNNEI. The V end lost 4 bases, the J end lost 10 bases, and 14 bases lay between the germline ends. The CDR3 runs 13 residues. In nucleotides, the CDR3 is TGTGCCAGCAGTGTTTACAGTGCTTCCCCCCAGCATTTT. Residues: CASSVYSASPQHF.

This clone was found once. V gene TRBV4-3 combines with J gene TRBJ2-4; a weak D match, TRBD2 (6 bases). The CDR3 contains 14 residues. Trimming cost V 1 base and J 9 bases, with 13 bases left between them. Germline V CDR1 and CDR2: LGHNA, YSLEER. This CDR3 reads CASSQGLEGGIQYF. For the CDR3, the DNA is TGCGCCAGCAGCCAAGGTCTGGAGGGCGGCATTCAGTACTTC.

V usage is TRBV19 and J usage is TRBJ2-1; TRBD2 matches at 13 bases. The CDR3 runs 14 residues. Germline V gene lookup returns CDR1 LNHDA and CDR2 SQIVND (reference sequence). V lost 8 bases, J lost 6 bases, and 4 bases stayed unmatched. The CDR3 nucleotides read TGTGCCAGTGGTCGGACTAGCGGGAGCAATGAGCAGTTCTTC. This codes for CASGRTSGSNEQFF.

The CDR3 reads CASSFRPAYEQYF. The CDR3 DNA sequence: TGTGCCAGCAGTTTCCGACCGGCTTACGAGCAGTACTTC. This chain uses TRBV27 with TRBJ2-7; D call uncertain. Looked up from germline, CDR1 is MNHEY and CDR2 is SMNVEV (reference sequence). This CDR3 comprises 13 residues. The V and J ends lost 3 bases and 4 bases respectively, with 10 bases between them.

The V gene is TRBV2, the J gene TRBJ2-7; D gene unclear. The CDR3 has 11 residues. V was pared by 5 bases and J by 2 bases, with 4 bases between. CDR1 is SNHLY, CDR2 FYNNEI, per germline. The CDR3 DNA reads TGTGCCAGCAGTTACACCTACGAGCAGTACTTC. It encodes CASSYTYEQYF. The entire variable domain, with the rest obtained from reference TRBV2 and TRBJ2-7, is as follows: EPEVTQTPSHQVTQMGQEVILRCVPISNHLYFYWYRQILGQKVEFLVSFYNNEISEKSEIFDDQFSVERPDGSNFTLKIRSTKLEDSAMYFCASSYTYEQYFGPGTRLTVT.

The CDR3 spells CASSQAGTAFYGYTF. CDR3 nucleotide sequence: TGCGCCAGCAGCCAAGCTGGAACAGCCTTCTATGGCTACACCTTC. The chain has TRBV4-1 and TRBJ1-2; D ambiguous. The CDR3 loop spans 15 amino acids. CDR1 and CDR2 from the germline V gene are MGHRA and YSYEKL. V lost 1 base, J lost 4 bases, and 13 bases lay in between.

V usage is TRBV19 and J usage is TRBJ2-1; 13 nucleotides line up with TRBD2. The CDR3 covers 13 residues. Germline V gene sequence: CDR1 LNHDA, CDR2 SQIVND (reference sequence). Trimming at V came to 5 bases and at J to 14 bases, leaving 6 bases not matched to a gene. The CDR3 protein is CASSASTSGREFF. The CDR3 bases are TGTGCCAGTAGTGCATCAACTAGCGGGAGGGAGTTCTTC.

V usage is TRBV5-1 and J usage is TRBJ2-2, with D uncertain. The CDR3 sequence is 14 residues long. Per germline, CDR1 SGHRS and CDR2 YFSETQ. V gave up 0 bases and J gave up 4 bases, with 7 bases separating them. The CDR3 sequence is CASSLEVSTGELFF. In DNA, the CDR3 is TGCGCCAGCAGCTTGGAAGTTTCCACCGGGGAGCTGTTTTTT.

The V and J genes are TRBV12-2 and TRBJ2-1. TRBV12-2 is marked as a pseudogene. The CDR3 covers 18 residues. CDR3 in DNA: TGTGCAAGTCGCCCCCCCTCGGCCAGGGGGAGGGCCCTCGATGAGCAGTTCTTC. This translates into CASRPPSARGRALDEQFF.

The J gene is TRBJ2-7, the V gene TRBV28; the match to TRBD1 covers 12 bases. Germline V gene lookup returns CDR1 MDHEN and CDR2 SYDVKM. The J segment lost 3 bases and the V segment lost 4 bases, leaving 4 bases of the junction unmatched. The CDR3 covers 15 residues. The CDR3 DNA reads as TGTGCCAGCAGTTCCGGGACAGGGGGCAACTACGAGCAGTACTTC. Translation gives CASSSGTGGNYEQYF.

J is TRBJ1-1 and V is TRBV28, with TRBD1 identical over 7 bases. The CDR3 length is 17 residues. After removal of 2 bases from V and 1 base from J, the junction contained 10 bases not matched to a gene. The V gene's germline CDR1 is MDHEN and CDR2 SYDVKM. CDR3 coding DNA: TGTGCCAGCAGTTTAGGGCGGACAGGACGGTCGAACACTGAAGCTTTCTTT. It codes for CASSLGRTGRSNTEAFF.

This chain uses TRBV30 with TRBJ1-5, with TRBD1 as a possible D gene (5 bases). This CDR3 spans 13 amino acids. V was clipped by 3 bases and J by 5 bases, with 11 bases between them. CDR1 is GTSNPN, CDR2 SVGIG, per germline (reference sequence). CDR3 sequence: CAWSPQGDQPQHF. For the CDR3, the DNA is TGTGCCTGGAGCCCCCAGGGAGATCAGCCCCAGCATTTT.

This clone appeared a few times. The chain employs TRBV19 and TRBJ2-2; unclear D gene. The V end was cut by 4 bases, the J end by 1 base, with 10 bases between. Looked up from germline, CDR1 is LNHDA and CDR2 is SQIVND (reference sequence). This CDR3 comprises 15 residues. The CDR3 DNA reads as TGTGCCAGTAGTAAAACGGATTTGAACACCGGGGAGCTGTTTTTT. Translated, it gives CASSKTDLNTGELFF.

The V and J genes are TRBV7-2 and TRBJ1-2, with 9 bases lining up with TRBD1. CDR3 length: 18 residues. After removal of 5 bases from V and 4 bases from J, the junction contained 17 bases not matched to a gene. Germline values: CDR1 SGHTA, CDR2 FQGNSA. This chain's CDR3 is CASSTSPGQGSWAYGYTF. CDR3 coding DNA: TGTGCCAGCAGCACTTCCCCGGGACAGGGATCCTGGGCCTATGGCTACACCTTC. The full variable domain, rest sourced from reference TRBV7-2 and TRBJ1-2, is GAGVSQSPSNKVTEKGKDVELRCDPISGHTALYWYRQSLGQGLEFLIYFQGNSAPDKSGLPSDRFSAERTGGSVSTLTIQRTQQEDSAVYLCASSTSPGQGSWAYGYTFGSGTRLTVV.

This clone is medium-sized. The V and J genes are TRBV6-5 and TRBJ1-2, with a weak D call TRBD1 (5 bases). Germline loops: CDR1 MNHEY, CDR2 SVGAGI. Trimming pared 5 bases from V and 5 bases from J, leaving 12 bases between. This CDR3 is 13 amino acids long. The CDR3 loop reads CASSPRDGYGYTF. The CDR3 DNA is TGTGCCAGCAGTCCCCGGGACGGTTATGGCTACACCTTC.

The V call is TRBV19, the J call TRBJ2-3; possibly TRBD2 for D (6 bases). Germline assignment: CDR1 LNHDA and CDR2 SQIVND (reference sequence). Trimming shortened V by 2 bases and J by 0 bases, and 9 bases separated the two germline ends. There are 15 residues in the CDR3. Written as DNA, the CDR3 is TGTGCCAGTAGTATAACCGGGACTAGCACAGATACGCAGTATTTT. Translating it yields CASSITGTSTDTQYF.

This chain uses TRBV28 with TRBJ2-7; TRBD1 aligns across 11 bases. The ends lost 6 bases at V and 7 bases at J; junction bases unmatched: 11. Germline CDR1 is MDHEN and CDR2 is SYDVKM. The CDR3 is 15 amino acids. The CDR3 nucleotides are TGTGCCAGCAGCCCTTCCACCGGGACAGGGGGGGAGCAGTACTTC. Translation gives CASSPSTGTGGEQYF. The full variable domain, with the rest looked up from reference TRBV28 and TRBJ2-7, is DVKVTQSSRYLVKRTGEKVFLECVQDMDHENMFWYRQDPGLGLRLIYFSYDVKMKEKGDIPEGYSVSREKKERFSLILESASTNQTSMYLCASSPSTGTGGEQYFGPGTRLTVT.